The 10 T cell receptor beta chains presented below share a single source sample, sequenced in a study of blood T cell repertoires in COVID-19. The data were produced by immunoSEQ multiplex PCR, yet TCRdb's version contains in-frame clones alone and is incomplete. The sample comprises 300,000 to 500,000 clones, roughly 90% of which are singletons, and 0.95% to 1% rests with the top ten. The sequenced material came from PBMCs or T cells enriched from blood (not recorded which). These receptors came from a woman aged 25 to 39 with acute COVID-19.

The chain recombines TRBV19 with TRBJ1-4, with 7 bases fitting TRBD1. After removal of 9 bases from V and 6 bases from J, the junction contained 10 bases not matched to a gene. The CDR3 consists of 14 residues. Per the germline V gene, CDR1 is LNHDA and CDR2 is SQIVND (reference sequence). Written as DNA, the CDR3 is TGTGCCAGCCAGGGACAGCCTTTATATGAAAAACTGTTTTTT. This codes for CASQGQPLYEKLFF.

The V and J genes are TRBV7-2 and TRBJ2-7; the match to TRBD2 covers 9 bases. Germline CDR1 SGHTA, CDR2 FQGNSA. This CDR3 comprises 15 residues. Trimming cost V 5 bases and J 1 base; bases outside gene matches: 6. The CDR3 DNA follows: TGTGCCAGCAGCCCATCTAGCGGGGCATCCTACGAGCAGTACTTC. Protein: CASSPSSGASYEQYF.

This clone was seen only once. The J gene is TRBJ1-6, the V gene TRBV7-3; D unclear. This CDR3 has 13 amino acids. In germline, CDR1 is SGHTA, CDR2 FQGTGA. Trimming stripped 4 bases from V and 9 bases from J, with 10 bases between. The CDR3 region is CASSSTSASPLHF. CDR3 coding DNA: TGTGCCAGCAGCTCCACGAGTGCTTCACCCCTCCACTTT.

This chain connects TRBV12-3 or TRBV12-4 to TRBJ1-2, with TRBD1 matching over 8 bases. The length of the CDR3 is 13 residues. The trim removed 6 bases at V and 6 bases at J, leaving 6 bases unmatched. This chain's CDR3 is CASRRAGGDGYTF. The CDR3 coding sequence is TGTGCCAGCAGAAGAGCAGGGGGCGATGGCTACACCTTC.

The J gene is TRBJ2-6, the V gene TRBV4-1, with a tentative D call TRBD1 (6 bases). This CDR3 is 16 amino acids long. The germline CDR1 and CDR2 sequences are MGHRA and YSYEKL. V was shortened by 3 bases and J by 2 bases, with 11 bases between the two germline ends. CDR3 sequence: CASSQHREPGANVLTF. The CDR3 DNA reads TGCGCCAGCAGCCAGCACAGGGAACCTGGGGCCAACGTCCTGACTTTC.

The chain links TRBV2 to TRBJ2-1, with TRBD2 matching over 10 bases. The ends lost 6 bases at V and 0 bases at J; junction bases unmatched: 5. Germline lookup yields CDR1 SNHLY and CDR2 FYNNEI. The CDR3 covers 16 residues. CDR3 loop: CASSDRLAGSYNEQFF. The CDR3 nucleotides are TGTGCCAGCAGCGACCGACTAGCGGGCTCCTACAATGAGCAGTTCTTC.

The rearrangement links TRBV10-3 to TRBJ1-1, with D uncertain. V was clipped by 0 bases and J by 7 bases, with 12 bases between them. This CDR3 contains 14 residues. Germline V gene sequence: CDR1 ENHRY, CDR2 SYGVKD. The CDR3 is CAISESARTVEAFF. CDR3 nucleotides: TGTGCCATCAGTGAGTCGGCCCGAACAGTTGAAGCTTTCTTT.

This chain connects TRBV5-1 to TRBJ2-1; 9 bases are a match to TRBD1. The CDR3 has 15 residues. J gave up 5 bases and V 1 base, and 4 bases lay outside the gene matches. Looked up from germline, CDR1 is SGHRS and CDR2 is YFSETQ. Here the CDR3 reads CASSLQTGGDNEQFF. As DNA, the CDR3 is TGCGCCAGCAGCTTGCAGACAGGGGGGGACAATGAGCAGTTCTTC. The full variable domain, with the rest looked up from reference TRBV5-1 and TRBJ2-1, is KAGVTQTPRYLIKTRGQQVTLSCSPISGHRSVSWYQQTPGQGLQFLFEYFSETQRNKGNFPGRFSGRQFSNSRSEMNVSTLELGDSALYLCASSLQTGGDNEQFFGPGTRLTVL.

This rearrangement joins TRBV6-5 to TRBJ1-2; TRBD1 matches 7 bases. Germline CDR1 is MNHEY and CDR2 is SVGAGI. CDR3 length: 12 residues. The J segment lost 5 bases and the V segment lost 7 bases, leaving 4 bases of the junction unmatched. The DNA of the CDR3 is TGTGCCAGCATGCGACAGGGATATGGCTACACCTTC. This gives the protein CASMRQGYGYTF.

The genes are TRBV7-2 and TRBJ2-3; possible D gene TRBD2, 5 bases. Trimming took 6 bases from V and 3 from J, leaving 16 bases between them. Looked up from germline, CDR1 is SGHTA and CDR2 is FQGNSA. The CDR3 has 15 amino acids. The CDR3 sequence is CASRPTPGLTDTQYF. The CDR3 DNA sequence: TGTGCCAGCAGACCAACCCCGGGGTTAACAGATACGCAGTATTTT. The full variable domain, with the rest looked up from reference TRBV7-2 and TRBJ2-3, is GAGVSQSPSNKVTEKGKDVELRCDPISGHTALYWYRQSLGQGLEFLIYFQGNSAPDKSGLPSDRFSAERTGGSVSTLTIQRTQQEDSAVYLCASRPTPGLTDTQYFGPGTRLTVL.